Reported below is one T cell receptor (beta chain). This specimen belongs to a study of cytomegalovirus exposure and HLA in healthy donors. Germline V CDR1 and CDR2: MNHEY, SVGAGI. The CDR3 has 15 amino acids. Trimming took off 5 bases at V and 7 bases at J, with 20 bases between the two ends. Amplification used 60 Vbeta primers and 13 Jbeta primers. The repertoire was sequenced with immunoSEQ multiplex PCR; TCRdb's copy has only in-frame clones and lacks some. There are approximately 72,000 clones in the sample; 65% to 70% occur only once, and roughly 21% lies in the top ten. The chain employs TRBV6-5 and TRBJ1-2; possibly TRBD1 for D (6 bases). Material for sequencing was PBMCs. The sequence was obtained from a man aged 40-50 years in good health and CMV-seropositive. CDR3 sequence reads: CASSRQSEGVGGYTF. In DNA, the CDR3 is TGTGCCAGCAGTAGACAGTCCGAGGGGGTAGGTGGCTACACCTTC.